Listed here are 16 T cell receptor beta chains from one sample, sequenced in a study of patients and donors after allogeneic stem cell transplantation. TCRdb reanalysed the RT-PCR reads using MiXCR and keeps one entry per CDR3 protein. The sample has about 200,000 distinct CDR3 sequences; 35% to 45% are singletons. Input material: blood, either unsorted or a sorted T cell fraction (not recorded which). Source of these receptors: a human donor who was either an allogeneic HSCT recipient or a stem cell or donor lymphocyte infusion donor (not recorded which). It is not recorded whose cells these are; they may come from a transplant donor.

The chain couples TRBV12-3 or TRBV12-4 to TRBJ2-1, with D tentatively TRBD1 (6 bases). Trimming cost V 6 bases and J 9 bases, with 15 bases left between them. This CDR3 has 13 amino acids. CDR3 residues: CASSPEGESEQFF. The CDR3 DNA is TGTGCCAGCAGCCCCGAGGGGGAAAGTGAGCAGTTCTTC.

This clonotype was counted a single time. The V gene is TRBV12-3 or TRBV12-4, the J gene TRBJ2-4; TRBD2 might be the D (5 bases). This CDR3 has 16 amino acids. V was shortened by 6 bases and J by 2 bases, with 17 bases between the two germline ends. CDR3 in amino acids: CASSPDIAGTKNIQYF. DNA of the CDR3: TGTGCCAGCAGCCCTGATATAGCCGGGACCAAAAACATTCAGTACTTC.

This clonotype has only a few counts. V gene TRBV10-3 combines with J gene TRBJ2-2; D perhaps matches TRBD1 (5 bases). Germline V gene data show CDR1 as ENHRY and CDR2 as SYGVKD. The CDR3 runs 15 residues. V shed 7 bases and J shed 6 bases, with 18 bases lying between them. For the CDR3, the DNA is TGTGCCATCATGGACACGGTAATAGACGCCGGGGAGCTGTTTTTT. It is translated as CAIMDTVIDAGELFF.

The chain employs TRBV9 and TRBJ2-4; D not certain. There are 15 residues in the CDR3. The germline V and J ends were trimmed by 0 bases and 3 bases, with 10 bases remaining between them. Looked up from germline, CDR1 is SGDLS and CDR2 is YYNGEE. The chain's CDR3 is CASSVGGWDKNIQYF. The CDR3 bases are TGTGCCAGCAGCGTAGGAGGTTGGGACAAAAACATTCAGTACTTC.

A remark on this clonotype: The germline gene is not matched at one end of the junction; a read error may be the cause. The chain uses TRBV11-2 and TRBJ1-1, with 7 bases aligning to TRBD1. Germline values: CDR1 SGHAT, CDR2 FQNNGV. The CDR3 covers 17 residues. CDR3: CVSSFLGGSVQNTEAFF. CDR3 nucleotides: TGTGTCAGCAGCTTTTTAGGGGGCTCCGTTCAGAACACTGAAGCTTTCTTT.

This clonotype occurred a few times. This chain connects TRBV5-1 to TRBJ2-3, with a weak D call TRBD2 (5 bases). CDR3 length: 14 residues. Germline loops: CDR1 SGHRS, CDR2 YFSETQ. The V gene lost 2 bases and the J gene lost 4 bases, with 11 bases spanning the gap. The CDR3 region has the DNA TGCGCCAGCAGCTTTGGACTGCTGGCAGATACGCAGTATTTT. Protein: CASSFGLLADTQYF.

The V and J genes are TRBV7-9 and TRBJ2-1; D might be TRBD2 (6 bases). The V gene's germline CDR1 is SEHNR and CDR2 FQNEAQ (reference sequence). Trimming cost V 4 bases and J 2 bases, with 12 bases left between them. This CDR3 has 15 amino acids. The CDR3 loop reads CASSSGLTTYNEQFF. CDR3 sequence (DNA): TGTGCCAGCAGCTCGGGACTGACTACCTACAATGAGCAGTTCTTC.

This clonotype has only a few counts. This chain links TRBV27 with TRBJ1-3; D gene unclear. Germline V gene data show CDR1 as MNHEY and CDR2 as SMNVEV (reference sequence). This CDR3 has 16 residues. V lost 5 bases, J lost 4 bases, and 18 bases lay in between. CDR3: CASSPDGPVFGNTIYF. The CDR3, as DNA: TGTGCCAGCAGTCCGGACGGACCCGTTTTCGGAAACACCATATATTTT.

This chain uses TRBV28 with TRBJ2-5; 7 bases are a match to TRBD2. CDR3 length: 15 amino acids. Germline lookup yields CDR1 MDHEN and CDR2 SYDVKM. Trimming took 3 bases from V and 0 from J; bases not matched to a gene: 4. CDR3 region: CASSFGGSYQETQYF. In nucleotides, the CDR3 is TGTGCCAGCAGTTTCGGGGGGTCCTACCAAGAGACCCAGTACTTC.

This chain links TRBV6-4 with TRBJ2-7, with D tentatively TRBD1 (6 bases). The germline V gene encodes CDR1 MRHNA and CDR2 SNTAGT. V gave up 2 bases and J gave up 1 base, with 12 bases separating them. This CDR3 is built from 15 residues. The CDR3 protein is CASSDTYRASYEQYF. As DNA, the CDR3 is TGTGCCAGCAGTGACACGTACAGGGCATCCTACGAGCAGTACTTC.

The CDR3 spells CASSQALGGNSPLHF. The CDR3 bases are TGCGCCAGCAGCCAAGCTCTGGGGGGAAATTCACCCCTCCACTTT. The rearrangement uses TRBV4-1 and TRBJ1-6; D is possibly TRBD1 (5 bases). V lost 1 base to trimming and J lost 7 bases, with 11 bases between them. This CDR3 has 15 residues. Germline lookup yields CDR1 MGHRA and CDR2 YSYEKL.

The genes are TRBV7-2 and TRBJ1-5, with D hard to call. Germline V gives CDR1 SGHTA, CDR2 FQGNSA. Trimming stripped 0 bases from V and 7 bases from J, with 4 bases between. CDR3 size: 12 residues. As DNA, the CDR3 is TGTGCCAGCAGCTTAGCTACCCAGCCCCAGCATTTT. It specifies CASSLATQPQHF.

The chain is built from TRBV28 and TRBJ1-5; 7 bases match TRBD1. The germline V gene encodes CDR1 MDHEN and CDR2 SYDVKM. The CDR3 has 14 amino acids. Trimming at V came to 8 bases and at J to 3 bases, leaving 7 bases not matched to a gene. This CDR3 is CASGGTVLNQPQHF. The DNA of the CDR3 is TGTGCCAGCGGGGGGACAGTGCTCAATCAGCCCCAGCATTTT. Combining the CDR3 with reference TRBV28 and TRBJ1-5 gives the whole variable domain DVKVTQSSRYLVKRTGEKVFLECVQDMDHENMFWYRQDPGLGLRLIYFSYDVKMKEKGDIPEGYSVSREKKERFSLILESASTNQTSMYLCASGGTVLNQPQHFGDGTRLSIL.

The sample holds a few counts of this clonotype. The J gene is TRBJ1-3, the V gene TRBV24-1, with D perhaps TRBD1 (6 bases). V was pared by 3 bases and J by 15 bases, with 14 bases between. The CDR3 runs to 12 residues. The germline V gene has CDR1 KGHDR and CDR2 SFDVKD. CDR3 coding DNA: TGTGCCACCAGTGATGAGGGGAACAGGGAATATTTT. Translating it yields CATSDEGNREYF.

The CDR3: CASSQTTGKPVQPQHF. Written as DNA, the CDR3 is TGTGCCAGCAGTCAGACGACAGGGAAGCCGGTTCAGCCCCAGCATTTT. This chain uses TRBV6-6 with TRBJ1-5; 7 nucleotides match TRBD1. The CDR3 length is 16 residues. V lost 5 bases to trimming and J lost 6 bases; unmatched junction nucleotides: 13. Germline values: CDR1 MNHNY, CDR2 SVGAGI (reference sequence).

V usage is TRBV4-2 and J usage is TRBJ2-7, with 7 bases aligning to TRBD1. Germline V gene data show CDR1 as LGHNA and CDR2 as YNFKEQ. The CDR3 contains 14 residues. V trimming: 1 base; J trimming: 4 bases; junction bases outside the gene matches: 4. CDR3 loop: CASSQGQGSYEQYF. CDR3 in DNA: TGTGCCAGCAGCCAAGGACAGGGTTCATACGAGCAGTACTTC.